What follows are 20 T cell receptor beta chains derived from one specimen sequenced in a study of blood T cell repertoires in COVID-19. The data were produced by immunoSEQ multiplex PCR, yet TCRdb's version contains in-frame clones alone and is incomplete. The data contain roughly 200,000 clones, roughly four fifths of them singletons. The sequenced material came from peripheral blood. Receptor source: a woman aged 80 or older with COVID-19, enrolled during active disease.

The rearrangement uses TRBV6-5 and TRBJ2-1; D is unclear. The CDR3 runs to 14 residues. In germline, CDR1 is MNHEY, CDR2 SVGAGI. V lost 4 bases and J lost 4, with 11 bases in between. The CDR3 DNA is TGTGCCAGCAGTTTGCCTAGTAGGTACAATGAGCAGTTCTTC. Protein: CASSLPSRYNEQFF.

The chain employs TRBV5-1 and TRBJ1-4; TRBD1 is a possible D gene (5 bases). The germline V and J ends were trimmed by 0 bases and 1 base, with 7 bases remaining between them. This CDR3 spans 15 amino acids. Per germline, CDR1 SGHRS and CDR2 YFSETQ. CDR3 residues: CASSLAGETNEKLFF. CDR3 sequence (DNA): TGCGCCAGCAGCTTGGCGGGGGAAACTAATGAAAAACTGTTTTTT.

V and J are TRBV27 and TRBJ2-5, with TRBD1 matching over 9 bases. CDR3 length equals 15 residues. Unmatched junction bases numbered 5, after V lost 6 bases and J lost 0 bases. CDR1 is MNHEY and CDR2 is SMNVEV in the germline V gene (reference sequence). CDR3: CASSLDRGNQETQYF. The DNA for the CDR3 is TGTGCCAGCAGCCTGGACAGGGGAAACCAAGAGACCCAGTACTTC.

In DNA form, the CDR3 reads TGCGCCAGCCATCTCGGGGAGATTTATAATTCACCCCTCCACTTT. This gives the protein CASHLGEIYNSPLHF. The V call is TRBV5-1, the J call TRBJ1-6; D is unclear. The CDR3 sequence is 15 residues long. Deletions cut 7 bases from V and 4 bases from J, with 15 bases between. The germline V gene encodes CDR1 SGHRS and CDR2 YFSETQ.

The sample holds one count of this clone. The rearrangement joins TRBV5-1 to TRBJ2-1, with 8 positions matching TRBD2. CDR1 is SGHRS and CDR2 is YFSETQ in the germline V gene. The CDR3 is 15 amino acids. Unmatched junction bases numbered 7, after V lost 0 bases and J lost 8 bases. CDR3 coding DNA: TGCGCCAGCAGCTTGGGGACTAGCTTCTCATATGAGCAGTTCTTC. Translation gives CASSLGTSFSYEQFF.

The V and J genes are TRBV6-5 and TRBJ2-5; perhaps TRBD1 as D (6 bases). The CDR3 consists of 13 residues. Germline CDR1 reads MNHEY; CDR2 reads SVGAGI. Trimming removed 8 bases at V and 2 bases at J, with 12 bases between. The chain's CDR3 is CASALGGQETQYF. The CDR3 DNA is TGTGCCAGCGCCCTAGGGGGACAAGAGACCCAGTACTTC.

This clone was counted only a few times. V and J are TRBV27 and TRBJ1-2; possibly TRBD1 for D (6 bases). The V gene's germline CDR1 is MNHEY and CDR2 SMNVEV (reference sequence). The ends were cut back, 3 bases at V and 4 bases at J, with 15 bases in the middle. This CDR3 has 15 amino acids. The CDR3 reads CASSLGLGQSYGYTF. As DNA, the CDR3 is TGTGCCAGCAGTTTGGGTTTAGGACAGAGCTATGGCTACACCTTC.

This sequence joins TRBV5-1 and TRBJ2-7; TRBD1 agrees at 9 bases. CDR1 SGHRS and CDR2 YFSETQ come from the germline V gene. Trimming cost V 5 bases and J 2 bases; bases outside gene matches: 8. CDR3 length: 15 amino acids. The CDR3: CASRVGTGSTYEQYF. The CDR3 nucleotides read TGCGCCAGCAGGGTGGGGACAGGGAGCACCTACGAGCAGTACTTC.

The CDR3 loop is CASSLETGQGDPYTF. For the CDR3, the DNA is TGCGCCAGCAGCTTGGAAACGGGACAGGGAGATCCCTACACCTTC. This rearrangement joins TRBV5-1 to TRBJ1-2; 9 bases agree with TRBD1. Germline V CDR1 and CDR2: SGHRS, YFSETQ. This CDR3 spans 15 amino acids. Trimming took 0 bases from V and 10 from J; bases not matched to a gene: 10.

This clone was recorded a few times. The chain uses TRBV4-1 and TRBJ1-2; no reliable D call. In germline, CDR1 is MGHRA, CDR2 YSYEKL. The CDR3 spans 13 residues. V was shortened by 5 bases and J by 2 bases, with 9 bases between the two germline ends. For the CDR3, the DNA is TGCGCCAGCAGCATCGGACTGAACTATGGCTACACCTTC. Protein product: CASSIGLNYGYTF.

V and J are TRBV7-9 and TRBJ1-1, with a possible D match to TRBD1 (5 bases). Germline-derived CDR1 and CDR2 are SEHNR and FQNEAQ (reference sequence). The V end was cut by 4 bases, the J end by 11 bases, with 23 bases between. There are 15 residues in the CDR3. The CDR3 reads CASSSLKGGGSRAFF. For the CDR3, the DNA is TGTGCCAGCAGCTCCCTAAAGGGCGGGGGTAGTAGGGCTTTCTTT.

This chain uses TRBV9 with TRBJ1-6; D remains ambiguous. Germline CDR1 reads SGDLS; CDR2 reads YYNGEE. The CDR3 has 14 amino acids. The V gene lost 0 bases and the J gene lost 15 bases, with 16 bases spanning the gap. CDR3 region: CASSVGGEQRVLHF. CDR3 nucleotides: TGTGCCAGCAGCGTAGGGGGAGAGCAGCGCGTCCTCCACTTT.

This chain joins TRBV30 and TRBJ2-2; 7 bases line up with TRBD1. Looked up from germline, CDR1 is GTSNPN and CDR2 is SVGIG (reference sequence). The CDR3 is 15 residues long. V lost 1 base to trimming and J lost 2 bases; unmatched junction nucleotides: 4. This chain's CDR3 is CAWSGQGHNTGELFF. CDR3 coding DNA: TGTGCCTGGAGTGGACAGGGCCATAACACCGGGGAGCTGTTTTTT.

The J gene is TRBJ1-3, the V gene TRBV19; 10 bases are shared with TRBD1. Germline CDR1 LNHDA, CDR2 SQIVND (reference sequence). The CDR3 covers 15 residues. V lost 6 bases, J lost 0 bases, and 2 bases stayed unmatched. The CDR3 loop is CASRDRGNSGNTIYF. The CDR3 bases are TGTGCCAGTAGGGACAGGGGGAACTCTGGAAACACCATATATTTT. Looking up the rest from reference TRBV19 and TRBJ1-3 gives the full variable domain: DGGITQSPKYLFRKEGQNVTLSCEQNLNHDAMYWYRQDPGQGLRLIYYSQIVNDFQKGDIAEGYSVSREKKESFPLTVTSAQKNPTAFYLCASRDRGNSGNTIYFGEGSWLTVV.

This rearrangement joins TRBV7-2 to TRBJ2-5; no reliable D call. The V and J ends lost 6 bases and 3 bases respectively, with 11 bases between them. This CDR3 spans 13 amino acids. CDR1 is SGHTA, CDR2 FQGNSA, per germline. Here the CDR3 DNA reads TGTGCCAGCAGATCGGTTTCAAAAGAGACCCAGTACTTC. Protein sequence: CASRSVSKETQYF.

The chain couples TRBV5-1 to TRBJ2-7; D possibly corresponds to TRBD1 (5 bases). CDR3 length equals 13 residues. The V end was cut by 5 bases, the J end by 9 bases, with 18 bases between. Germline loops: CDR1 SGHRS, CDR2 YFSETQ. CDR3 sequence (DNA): TGCGCCAGCAGATCCACCGCAGGGAATCGGCAGTACTTC. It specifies CASRSTAGNRQYF. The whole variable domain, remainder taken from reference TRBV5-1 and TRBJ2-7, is KAGVTQTPRYLIKTRGQQVTLSCSPISGHRSVSWYQQTPGQGLQFLFEYFSETQRNKGNFPGRFSGRQFSNSRSEMNVSTLELGDSALYLCASRSTAGNRQYFGPGTRLTVT.

CDR3 protein: CASSQQQGISGNTIYF. The DNA of the CDR3 is TGCGCCAGCAGCCAGCAACAGGGGATCTCTGGAAACACCATATATTTT. The chain has TRBV5-1 and TRBJ1-3, with 7 nucleotides matching TRBD1. This CDR3 has 16 amino acids. CDR1 is SGHRS, CDR2 YFSETQ, per germline. V shed 4 bases and J 0 bases; nucleotides not matched to a gene: 7.

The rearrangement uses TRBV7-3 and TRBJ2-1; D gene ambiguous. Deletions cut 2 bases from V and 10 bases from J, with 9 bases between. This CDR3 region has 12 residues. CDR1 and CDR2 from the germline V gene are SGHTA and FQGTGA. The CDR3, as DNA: TGTGCCAGCAGCTTAGGTTCGAGGGAGCAGTTCTTC. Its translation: CASSLGSREQFF. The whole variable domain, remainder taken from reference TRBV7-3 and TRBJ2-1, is GAGVSQTPSNKVTEKGKYVELRCDPISGHTALYWYRQSLGQGPEFLIYFQGTGAADDSGLPNDRFFAVRPEGSVSTLKIQRTERGDSAVYLCASSLGSREQFFGPGTRLTVL.

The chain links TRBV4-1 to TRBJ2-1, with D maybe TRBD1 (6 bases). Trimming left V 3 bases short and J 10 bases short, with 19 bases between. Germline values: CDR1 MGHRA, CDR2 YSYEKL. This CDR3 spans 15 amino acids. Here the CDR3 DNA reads TGCGCCAGCAGCCATTACAGGGTAAAGGAGCAGGAGCAGTTCTTC. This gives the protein CASSHYRVKEQEQFF.

The CDR3 DNA reads as TGTGCCAGCAGTGAAGAAGCGAGGGGGGGCCAGCCCCAGCATTTT. It is translated as CASSEEARGGQPQHF. The chain uses TRBV2 and TRBJ1-5; TRBD1 might be the D (6 bases). This CDR3 region has 15 residues. Germline lookup yields CDR1 SNHLY and CDR2 FYNNEI. V lost 1 base to trimming and J lost 7 bases, with 14 bases between them.